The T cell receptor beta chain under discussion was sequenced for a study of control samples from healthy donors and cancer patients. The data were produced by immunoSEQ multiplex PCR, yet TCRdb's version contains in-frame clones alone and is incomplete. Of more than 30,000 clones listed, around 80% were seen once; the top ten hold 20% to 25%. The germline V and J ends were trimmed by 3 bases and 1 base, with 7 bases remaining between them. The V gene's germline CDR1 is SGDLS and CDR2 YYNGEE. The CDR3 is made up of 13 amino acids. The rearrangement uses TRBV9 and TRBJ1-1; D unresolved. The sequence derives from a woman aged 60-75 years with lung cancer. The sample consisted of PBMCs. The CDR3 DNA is TGTGCCAGCAGCGACTACTCGAACACTGAAGCTTTCTTT. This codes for CASSDYSNTEAFF. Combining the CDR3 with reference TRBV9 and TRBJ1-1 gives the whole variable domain DSGVTQTPKHLITATGQRVTLRCSPRSGDLSVYWYQQSLDQGLQFLIQYYNGEERAKGNILERFSAQQFPDLHSELNLSSLELGDSALYFCASSDYSNTEAFFGQGTRLTVV.